This T cell receptor beta chain was observed in a study of tumor-infiltrating lymphocytes in primary liver carcinoma. Study conclusions and caveats: Less overlap was seen in tumor-adjacent and tumor-blood pairs than in tumor region pairs.

Synthesis of TCR beta cDNA was carried out from 450 to 500 ng total RNA with a constant-region primer. Libraries for TCR beta were built through three nested multiplex PCR rounds, which together made up a slightly modified ARM-PCR procedure. The study ran its first two PCR rounds for about 11 cycles each, using TRBV1-TRBV30 forward primers and a C-beta reverse primer. TCRdb re-analysed the multiplex PCR reads in MiXCR, keeping a single row per CDR3 protein. Of 110,000 or so distinct CDR3 sequences in the sample, 80% to 85% were seen once. The CDR3 has 14 residues. Germline CDR1 reads MNHEY; CDR2 reads SVGAGI. In this sample, this clonotype turned up a few times. Its specificity is not known. The germline gene is not matched at one end of the junction; a read error may be the cause. Scientists recovered RNA and DNA together from roughly 18-30 mg of unsorted bulk tissue.

The sequence derives from a man aged 40-49 years with primary liver carcinoma and hepatitis B virus infection. Sequencing was carried out using liver tumor tissue from sampling region 3. Indicated subset: tumor region T3, left-lateral pole. The J gene is TRBJ2-7, the V gene TRBV6-5; D remains unclear. CDR3 sequence (DNA): TGTACCAGCAGTTACGAATCTAGACCCTACGAGCAATACTTC. This codes for CTSSYESRPYEQYF.